These 3 T cell receptor beta chains share one sample of origin, sequenced in a study of cytomegalovirus exposure and HLA in healthy donors. 60 Vbeta and 13 Jbeta primers were used in PCR. Some clones are missing from TCRdb's copy, which holds only in-frame ones; the method was immunoSEQ multiplex PCR. The table includes around 78,000 clones, around 80% detected once. The sample was PBMCs. These TCRs come from a male donor in good health and CMV-seronegative.

This rearrangement joins TRBV7-8 to TRBJ1-5, with 7 bases fitting TRBD1. The germline CDR1 and CDR2 sequences are SGHVS and FQNEAQ. Unmatched junction bases numbered 15, after V lost 6 bases and J lost 4 bases. This CDR3 has 17 residues. CDR3 nucleotide sequence: TGTGCCAGCAGGCCTCGGCCCGGGACAGCGGATAATCAGCCCCAGCATTTT. Protein: CASRPRPGTADNQPQHF.

The V gene is TRBV6-4, the J gene TRBJ2-3; no reliable D call. This CDR3 is 15 amino acids long. The V end was cut by 8 bases, the J end by 4 bases, with 19 bases between. Germline V gives CDR1 MRHNA, CDR2 SNTAGT. CDR3 in DNA: TGTGCCAGCGCTCCACACTCTCCTGAGGCAGATACGCAGTATTTT. Its protein is CASAPHSPEADTQYF.

The V gene is TRBV7-8, the J gene TRBJ2-7, with D unresolved. Trimming stripped 5 bases from V and 7 bases from J, with 15 bases between. The CDR3 runs to 13 residues. Germline assignment: CDR1 SGHVS and CDR2 FQNEAQ. The CDR3 is CASSTTAVGEQYF. The CDR3 nucleotides are TGTGCCAGCAGCACTACGGCCGTTGGGGAGCAGTACTTC.